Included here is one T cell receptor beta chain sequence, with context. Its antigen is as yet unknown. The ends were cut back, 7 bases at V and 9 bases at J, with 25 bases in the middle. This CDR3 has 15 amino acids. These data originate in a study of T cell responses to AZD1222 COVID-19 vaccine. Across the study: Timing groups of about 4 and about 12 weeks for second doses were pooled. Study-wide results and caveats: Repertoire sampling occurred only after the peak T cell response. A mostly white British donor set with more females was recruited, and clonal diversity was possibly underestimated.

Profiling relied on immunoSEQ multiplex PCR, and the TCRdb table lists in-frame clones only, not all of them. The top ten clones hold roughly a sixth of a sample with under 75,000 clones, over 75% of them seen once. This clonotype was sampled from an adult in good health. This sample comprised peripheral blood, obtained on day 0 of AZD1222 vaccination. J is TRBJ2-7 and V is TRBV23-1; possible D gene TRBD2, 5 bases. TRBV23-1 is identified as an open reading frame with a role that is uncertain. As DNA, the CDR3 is TGCGCCAGCACCACAAGGACCGGGCTCCTACGGGGGCAGTACTTC. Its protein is CASTTRTGLLRGQYF.